Sequencing of this TCR beta chain was carried out in a study of T-cell reconstitution after alpha-beta-depleted transplantation in children. This CDR3 spans 11 amino acids. Germline V gene data show CDR1 as ENHRY and CDR2 as SYGVKD. V was clipped by 8 bases and J by 8 bases, with 9 bases between them. The sample holds many counts of this clonotype. Molecular barcoding with unique molecular identifiers was used for the TCRbeta library. MiXCR was run by TCRdb on the PCR reads, yielding one entry per CDR3 protein. The sample yields 150,000 to 250,000 distinct CDR3 sequences, approximately 15% seen once. The sequences come from PBMCs from the stem cell graft donor, collected from the stem cell graft. This TCR was sampled from a human donor who donated a stem cell graft to a child with acute lymphoblastic leukemia. The chain carries TRBV10-3 and TRBJ1-4; D unclear. The DNA for the CDR3 is TGTGCCATCTCTGGAGGGGAAAAACTGTTTTTT. Encoded protein: CAISGGEKLFF.